Reported below is one TCR beta chain. Its antigen is unidentified. This entry is derived from a study of beta chain features in type 1 diabetes. Broader study findings: TCRB CDR3s from Type 1 diabetes patients were moderately but significantly shorter in all four CD4+ subsets.

The authors sorted CD4+ naive, central memory, regulatory and stem cell-like memory cells via CD45RO/CCR7/CD25/CD127/CD95/CD27. This CDR3 spans 15 amino acids. Trimming cost V 3 bases and J 0 bases; bases outside gene matches: 5. The V gene's germline CDR1 is SEHNR and CDR2 FQNEAQ (reference sequence). The isolated RNA, all of it, was reverse transcribed, so expressed TCRB transcripts were what got sequenced. Repertoires were generated with immunoSEQ multiplex PCR, while TCRdb's copy carries only in-frame clones and drops some. The profile covers fewer than 550,000 clones, with about an eighth appearing a single time and more than 0.045% taken by the ten largest.

V and J are TRBV7-9 and TRBJ2-7, with TRBD1 identical over 7 bases. The sample taken for sequencing was naive CD4+ T cells from blood. The receptor was derived from a woman under 30 in good health. CDR3 coding DNA: TGTGCCAGCAGCTTCCGACAGGGCCCCTCCTACGAGCAGTACTTC. Translated, it gives CASSFRQGPSYEQYF.